The sequence of this T cell receptor (beta chain) was determined in a study of blood T cells in healthy people across ages. Study-wide results and limits: In older individuals, TCR beta diversity per million T cells was lower, falling roughly linearly with age.

CDR1 is SGHRS and CDR2 is YFSETQ in the germline V gene. Trimming took off 7 bases at V and 2 bases at J, with 20 bases between the two ends. This CDR3 spans 16 amino acids. Primers used in a second PCR of roughly 7 to 12 cycles were a sample-barcoded 5' primer and a J-beta primer mix. TCRdb analysed the 5' RACE reads with MiXCR anew, one entry per CDR3 protein. Of approximately 1.5 million distinct CDR3 sequences listed, 34% were seen once; the top ten hold around 11%. Details on this clonotype: Its antigen is still unknown.

This receptor was obtained from a woman in her thirties in good health. The chain couples TRBV5-1 to TRBJ2-3; D gene uncertain. The sequenced sample was blood. CDR3 protein: CASSPRANPATDTQYF. The CDR3 coding sequence is TGCGCCAGCTCTCCCCGGGCCAACCCAGCCACAGATACGCAGTATTTT.